One sample yielded the 5 T cell receptor beta chains listed below, sequenced in a study of OX40 agonist ivuxolimab in advanced cancers. Method: immunoSEQ multiplex PCR; TCRdb's copy keeps in-frame clones and lacks some. The table shows about 84,000 clones, with roughly nine tenths occurring only once. Sequenced material: CD4+ or CD8+ T cells sorted from blood, taken in a trial of the OX40 agonist ivuxolimab. These receptors all stem from an adult with an advanced solid tumor such as melanoma, head and neck, liver or kidney cancer.

V gene TRBV29-1 combines with J gene TRBJ2-3; TRBD2 aligns across 10 bases. CDR1 SQVTM and CDR2 ANQGSEA come from the germline V gene. The CDR3 is made up of 14 amino acids. V dropped 7 bases and J dropped 4; count of bases not matched to a gene: 8. The CDR3 DNA is TGCAGCGCTGCTATAGCGGGAGGTTCAGATACGCAGTATTTT. As protein: CSAAIAGGSDTQYF.

Worth noting for this clone: The same CDR3 is also encoded by other DNA sequences in this sample. V gene TRBV5-1 combines with J gene TRBJ2-3; D not certain. The V gene's germline CDR1 is SGHRS and CDR2 YFSETQ. V was cut by 0 bases and J by 0 bases, with 8 bases left in between. CDR3 length: 15 residues. CDR3 in DNA: TGCGCCAGCAGCTTGGCCTCTAGGAGCACAGATACGCAGTATTTT. It codes for CASSLASRSTDTQYF.

V usage is TRBV7-8 and J usage is TRBJ2-7; 7 bases fit TRBD1. The germline V gene encodes CDR1 SGHVS and CDR2 FQNEAQ. Trimming removed 4 bases from V and 4 bases from J; junction bases left unmatched: 7. This CDR3 has 14 amino acids. The CDR3, as DNA: TGTGCCAGCAGCTCGACAGGGATACCTTACGAGCAGTACTTC. This translates into CASSSTGIPYEQYF.

V gene TRBV7-6 combines with J gene TRBJ2-1, with D hard to call. Trimming stripped 0 bases from V and 6 bases from J, with 9 bases between. Germline assignment: CDR1 SGHVS and CDR2 FNYEAQ. The CDR3 sequence is 14 residues long. CDR3 in amino acids: CASSLARLSNEQFF. Written as DNA, the CDR3 is TGTGCCAGCAGCTTAGCCAGGCTGTCCAATGAGCAGTTCTTC.

The chain carries TRBV28 and TRBJ2-5; the D gene is possibly TRBD2 (6 bases). CDR1 and CDR2 (germline): MDHEN, SYDVKM. Trimming stripped 2 bases from V and 1 base from J, with 11 bases between. CDR3 length: 15 residues. CDR3 amino acids: CASSLGGWSQETQYF. Written as DNA, the CDR3 is TGTGCCAGCAGTTTAGGAGGGTGGTCCCAAGAGACCCAGTACTTC.